This is a list of T cell receptor beta chains from one sample in a study of T cell responses to AZD1222 COVID-19 vaccine. Clones were read by immunoSEQ multiplex PCR, and TCRdb kept only the in-frame ones, dropping some. The table lists 150,000 to 200,000 clones, 75% to 90% of them singletons, with 6.9% in the top ten. Sequences were derived from peripheral blood, sampled on day 0 of AZD1222 vaccination. Receptor source: an adult in good health. Each CDR3 is given with its conserved first and last residue. A D gene is named only where the DNA matches it firmly. Some rows mark clone size as missing; the rest say once, few, many or name a class of expanded clone.

>TRBD1|TRBV7-2|NA|TRBJ2-3
CASSDPGDRAHPDTQYF
TGTGCCAGCAGCGATCCCGGAGACAGGGCACATCCAGATACGCAGTATTTT
>NA|TRBV6-6|NA|TRBJ2-3
CASSSGNRYTQYF
TGTGCCAGCAGTTCCGGGAATCGATATACGCAGTATTTT
>NA|TRBV14|NA|TRBJ2-3
CASKQGSTDTQYF
TGTGCCAGCAAGCAAGGGAGCACAGATACGCAGTATTTT
>NA|TRBV27|NA|TRBJ1-5
CASSTTRLGGNQPQHF
TGTGCCAGCAGCACCACTAGGCTCGGTGGCAATCAGCCCCAGCATTTT
>TRBD1|TRBV6-5|NA|TRBJ1-4
CASDGGRGLEKLFF
TGTGCCAGCGATGGGGGCAGGGGGCTTGAAAAACTGTTTTTT
>TRBD1|TRBV4-2|NA|TRBJ2-1
CASSQDTGGYNEQFF
TGTGCCAGCAGCCAAGATACAGGGGGCTACAATGAGCAGTTCTTC
>NA|TRBV30|NA|TRBJ1-3
CAWSSGVSGNTIYF
TGTGCCTGGAGTTCGGGAGTCTCTGGAAACACCATATATTTT
>NA|TRBV3-1/TRBV3-2|once|TRBJ1-5
CAGREGSSNQPQHF
TGTGCCGGCCGGGAGGGCAGCTCCAATCAGCCCCAGCATTTT
>TRBD1|TRBV5-1|NA|TRBJ2-1
CASSDPRQGYNEQFF
TGCGCCAGCAGCGACCCTAGACAGGGGTACAATGAGCAGTTCTTC
>TRBD2|TRBV10-3|NA|TRBJ2-5
CAISETGRLAEETQYF
TGTGCCATCAGTGAGACGGGGCGACTAGCGGAAGAGACCCAGTACTTC
>NA|TRBV12-3/TRBV12-4|NA|TRBJ2-1
CASWMSSYNEQFF
TGTGCCAGTTGGATGAGCTCCTACAATGAGCAGTTCTTC
>NA|TRBV2|NA|TRBJ2-1
CASSAGQPYNEQFF
TGTGCCAGCAGTGCCGGCCAACCCTACAATGAGCAGTTCTTC
>NA|TRBV27|once|TRBJ1-6
CASSLGGYSPLHF
TGTGCCAGCAGTTTGGGGGGGTATTCACCCCTCCACTTT
>NA|TRBV25-1|NA|TRBJ2-1
CASSDRGNTEQFF
TGTGCCAGCAGTGATAGAGGAAACACTGAGCAGTTCTTC
>NA|TRBV7-8|once|TRBJ1-1
CASSEREFQNTEAFF
TGTGCCAGCAGCGAGCGGGAATTTCAGAACACTGAAGCTTTCTTT